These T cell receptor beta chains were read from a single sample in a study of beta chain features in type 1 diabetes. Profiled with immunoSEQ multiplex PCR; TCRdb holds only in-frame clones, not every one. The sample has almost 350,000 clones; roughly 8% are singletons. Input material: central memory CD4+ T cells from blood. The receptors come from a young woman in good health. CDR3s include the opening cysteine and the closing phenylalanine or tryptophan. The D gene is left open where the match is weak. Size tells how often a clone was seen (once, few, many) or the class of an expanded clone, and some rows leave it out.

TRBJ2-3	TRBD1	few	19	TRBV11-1	CASSAHTSGDSRSTDTQYF	TGTGCCAGCAGCGCTCATACGTCCGGGGACAGTCGTAGCACAGATACGCAGTATTTT
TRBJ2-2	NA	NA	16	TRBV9	CASSPQAPGNTGELFF	TGTGCCAGCAGCCCCCAGGCCCCGGGAAACACCGGGGAGCTGTTTTTT
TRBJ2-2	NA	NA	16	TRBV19	CASSITGRVNTGELFF	TGTGCCAGTAGTATCACAGGAAGAGTGAACACCGGGGAGCTGTTTTTT
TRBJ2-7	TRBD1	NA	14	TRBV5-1	CASSSGQGQDEQYF	TGCGCCAGCAGCAGTGGACAGGGGCAGGACGAGCAGTACTTC
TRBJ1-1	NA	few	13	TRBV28	CASRGTGHTEAFF	TGTGCCAGCAGAGGGACGGGGCACACTGAAGCTTTCTTT
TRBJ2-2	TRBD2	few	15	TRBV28	CASRGTRHLAGELFF	TGTGCCAGCAGGGGGACTAGGCACCTTGCCGGGGAGCTGTTTTTT
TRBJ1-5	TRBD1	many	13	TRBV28	CASSTTGGQPQHF	TGTGCCAGCAGTACAACAGGGGGCCAGCCCCAGCATTTT
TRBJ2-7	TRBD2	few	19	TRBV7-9	CASSFQGRGLAGVSYEQYF	TGTGCCAGCAGCTTCCAGGGGAGGGGACTAGCGGGAGTTTCCTACGAGCAGTACTTC
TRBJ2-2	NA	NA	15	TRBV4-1	CASSLQQENTGELFF	TGCGCCAGCAGCCTTCAACAGGAGAACACCGGGGAGCTGTTTTTT
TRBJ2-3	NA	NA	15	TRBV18	CASSPALLDTDTQYF	TGTGCCAGCTCACCAGCACTACTGGACACAGATACGCAGTATTTT
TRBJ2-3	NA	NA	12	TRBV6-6	CASSSPADTQYF	TGTGCCAGCAGTTCCCCCGCAGATACGCAGTATTTT
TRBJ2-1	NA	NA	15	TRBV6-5	CASSYSWDRGNEQFF	TGTGCCAGCAGTTACTCTTGGGATAGAGGCAATGAGCAGTTCTTC
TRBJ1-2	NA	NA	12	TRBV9	CASNTPGNGYTF	TGTGCCAGCAATACTCCAGGGAATGGCTACACCTTC
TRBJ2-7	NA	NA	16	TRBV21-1	CASSSDPGTEIYEQYF	TGTGCCAGCAGCTCTGACCCCGGGACAGAAATATACGAGCAGTACTTC
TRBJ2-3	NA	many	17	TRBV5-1	CASSPKMRVVTTDTQYF	TGCGCCAGCAGCCCGAAGATGAGGGTCGTTACCACAGATACGCAGTATTTT
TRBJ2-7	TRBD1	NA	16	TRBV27	CASSLRTGTLSYEQYF	TGTGCCAGCAGTTTACGGACAGGGACTCTATCCTACGAGCAGTACTTC
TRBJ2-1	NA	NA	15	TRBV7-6	CASSPGARAGDEQFF	TGTGCCAGCAGCCCAGGGGCCCGGGCGGGAGATGAGCAGTTCTTC
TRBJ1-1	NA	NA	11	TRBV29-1	CSVHSNTEAFF	TGCAGCGTCCACAGTAACACTGAAGCTTTCTTT
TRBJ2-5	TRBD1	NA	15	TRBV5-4	CASKRDRASGETQYF	TGTGCCAGCAAACGGGACAGGGCAAGTGGGGAGACCCAGTACTTC
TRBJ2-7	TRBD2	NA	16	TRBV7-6	CASSLAPAGVAYEQYF	TGTGCCAGCAGCTTAGCGCCGGCGGGAGTCGCCTACGAGCAGTACTTC
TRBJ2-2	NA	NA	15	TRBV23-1	CASSPVAGNTGELFF	TGCGCCAGCAGCCCGGTGGCGGGGAACACCGGGGAGCTGTTTTTT
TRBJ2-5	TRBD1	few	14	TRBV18	CASSPPTGPETQYF	TGTGCCAGCTCACCACCGACAGGGCCAGAGACCCAGTACTTC